This TCR beta chain was sequenced for a study of blood T cell repertoires in COVID-19 (dated by TCRdb to 2018 to 2020). At the level of the whole study: Samples from collaborators originated in the United States, Italy and Spain and spanned both the acute and convalescent phases of COVID-19. The prospective study material was composed of cDNA or gDNA derived from T cells, B-cell-depleted T cells, or PBMCs. Subjects who had been exposed to COVID-19, were actively infected with it, or had recovered from it provided the deeply sampled blood TCRbeta repertoires that made up the dataset. A freely available public database, intended as a resource for researchers studying the immune response to SARS-CoV-2, is where the repertoires were released. The samples were drawn from two sources: the first 160 participants of the ongoing ImmuneRACE study, and over 1,000 subjects contributed by 6 global collaborators. Nearly every sample came with metadata listing a de-identified subject ID, COVID-19 status, age in years and sex. Where HLA class I and class II types were available, the types were taken from metadata supplied by the sample provider, not from assay-based typing.

CDR1 and CDR2 are read off the germline V gene (reference sequence) as MNHEY and SMNVEV. The CDR3 sequence holds 15 residues, the cysteine and phenylalanine included. This entry keeps only the CDR3 DNA: 45 bases, framed from base 1. Ends trimmed: V by 8 bases, J by 4 bases; bases unmatched to a gene: 11. The immunoSEQ Assay, a bias-controlled multiplex PCR, was used to amplify TCRbeta CDR3 regions from genomic DNA. The study's processing was this. Nucleated cell counts per sample were estimated from amplification of reference gene primers within the assay. To quantify the absolute abundance of each unique TCRbeta CDR3 rearrangement, sequence reads were collapsed and filtered. For each sample, productive Simpson clonality was calculated as the square root of Simpson's diversity index across productive rearrangements. TCRdb holds this immuneACCESS table with in-frame rearrangements only. Some clones are missing; in checked studies, unresolved V genes explain under half, and the rest has no known cause. The V and J calls and the clone size are those of that table, but D and trimming were determined from the DNA. In all, the sample holds tens of thousands of clones, and around nine tenths of those were seen once. The ten biggest clones cover roughly 8.3% of the sample.

The collaborating institutions used their own protocols to collect whole blood in K2EDTA tubes. For TCRbeta analysis, collaborators shipped samples in one of three forms: frozen whole blood, isolated PBMCs, or DNA extracted from either of those sample types. Regarding this clone: This receptor's antigen is unknown. No much larger clone exists at a distance of one base, and base qualities are not known.

What the research found in general, with its limitations: The amount of clinical and demographic metadata varied by source and participant and was provided uncurated.

The source material was peripheral blood. The V and J genes are TRBV27 and TRBJ2-7; 10 nucleotides in the junction match TRBD2. The TCR originated in a human donor with active COVID-19. The donor label of this sample is uncertain. The CDR3 protein sequence reads: CASGTSSGSWYEQYF. The DNA is as follows: TGTGCCAGCGGTACCTCTAGCGGGAGTTGGTACGAGCAGTACTTC.